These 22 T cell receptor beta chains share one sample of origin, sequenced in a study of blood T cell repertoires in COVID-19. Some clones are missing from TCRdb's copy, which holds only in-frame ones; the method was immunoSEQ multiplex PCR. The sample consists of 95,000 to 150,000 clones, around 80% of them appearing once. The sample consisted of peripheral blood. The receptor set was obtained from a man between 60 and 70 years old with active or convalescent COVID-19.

The CDR3 sequence is CSVWGGQGALDDEQYF. As DNA, the CDR3 is TGCAGCGTCTGGGGAGGGCAGGGGGCTTTAGACGACGAGCAGTACTTC. The gene calls are TRBV29-1 and TRBJ2-7; possibly TRBD1 for D (8 bases). This CDR3 comprises 16 residues. Germline lookup yields CDR1 SQVTM and CDR2 ANQGSEA. V was trimmed by 6 bases and J by 5 bases, leaving 26 bases between them.

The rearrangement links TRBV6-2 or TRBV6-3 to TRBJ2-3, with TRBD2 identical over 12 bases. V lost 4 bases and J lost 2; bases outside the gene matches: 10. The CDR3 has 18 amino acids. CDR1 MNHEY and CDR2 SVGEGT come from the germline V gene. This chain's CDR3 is CASSSWTSGTGATDTQYF. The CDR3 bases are TGTGCCAGCAGTTCATGGACTAGCGGGACTGGGGCCACAGATACGCAGTATTTT.

Written as DNA, the CDR3 is TGTGCCAGCAGCGTCAGGCTAGCGTACGTGAATGAGCAGTTCTTC. It yields the protein CASSVRLAYVNEQFF. The chain recombines TRBV9 with TRBJ2-1; possible D gene TRBD2, 6 bases. CDR3 size: 15 residues. Germline V CDR1 and CDR2: SGDLS, YYNGEE. The V gene lost 2 bases and the J gene lost 7 bases, with 16 bases spanning the gap.

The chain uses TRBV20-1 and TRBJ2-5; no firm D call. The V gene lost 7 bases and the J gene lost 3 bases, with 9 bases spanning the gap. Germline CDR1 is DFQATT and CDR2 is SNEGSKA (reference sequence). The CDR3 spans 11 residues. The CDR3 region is CSGPIKETQYF. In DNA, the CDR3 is TGCAGTGGGCCCATTAAAGAGACCCAGTACTTC.

CDR3 in amino acids: CASSASGKSWVQYF. CDR3 bases: TGTGCCAGCAGCGCTAGCGGGAAGAGCTGGGTGCAGTACTTC. J is TRBJ2-7 and V is TRBV27; 9 bases agree with TRBD2. With V trimmed by 6 bases and J by 9 bases, 12 bases remained unmatched. CDR1 and CDR2 from the germline V gene are MNHEY and SMNVEV (reference sequence). The CDR3 has 14 amino acids.

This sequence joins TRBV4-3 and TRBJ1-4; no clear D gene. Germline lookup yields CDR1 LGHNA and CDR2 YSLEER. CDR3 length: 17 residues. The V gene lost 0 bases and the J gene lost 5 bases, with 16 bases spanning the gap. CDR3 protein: CASSQEPGDVTNEKLFF. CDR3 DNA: TGCGCCAGCAGCCAAGAACCCGGAGATGTCACAAATGAAAAACTGTTTTTT.

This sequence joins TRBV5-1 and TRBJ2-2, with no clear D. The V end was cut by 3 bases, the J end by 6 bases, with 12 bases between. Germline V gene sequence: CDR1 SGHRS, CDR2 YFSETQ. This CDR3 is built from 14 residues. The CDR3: CASSSRHVAGELFF. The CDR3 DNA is TGCGCCAGCAGCTCCCGACATGTCGCCGGGGAGCTGTTTTTT.

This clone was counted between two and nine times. Written as DNA, the CDR3 is TGCGCCAGCAGCCCCCAAAGGGGTCAGCCCCAGCATTTT. It codes for CASSPQRGQPQHF. The chain recombines TRBV5-1 with TRBJ1-5, with D perhaps TRBD1 (5 bases). Trimming took off 4 bases at V and 6 bases at J, with 11 bases between the two ends. CDR3 length: 13 residues. Germline values: CDR1 SGHRS, CDR2 YFSETQ.

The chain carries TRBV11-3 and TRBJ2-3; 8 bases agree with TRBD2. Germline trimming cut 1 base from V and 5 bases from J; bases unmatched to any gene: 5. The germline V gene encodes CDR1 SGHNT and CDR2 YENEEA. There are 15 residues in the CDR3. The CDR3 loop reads CASSLGSGNEDTQYF. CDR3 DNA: TGTGCCAGCAGCTTAGGTAGCGGGAATGAAGATACGCAGTATTTT.

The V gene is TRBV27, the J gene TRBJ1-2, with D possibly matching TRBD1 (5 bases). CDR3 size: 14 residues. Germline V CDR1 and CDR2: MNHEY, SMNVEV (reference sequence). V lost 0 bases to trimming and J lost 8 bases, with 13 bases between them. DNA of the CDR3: TGTGCCAGCAGTTTATCGGGGCAGCCACGCGGCTACACCTTC. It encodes CASSLSGQPRGYTF.

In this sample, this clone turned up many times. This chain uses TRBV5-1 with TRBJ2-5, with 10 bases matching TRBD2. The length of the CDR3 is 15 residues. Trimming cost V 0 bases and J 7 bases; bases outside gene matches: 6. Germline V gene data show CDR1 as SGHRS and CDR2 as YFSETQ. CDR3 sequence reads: CASSLVSSGSGTQYF. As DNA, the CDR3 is TGCGCCAGCAGCTTGGTCTCTAGCGGGAGCGGGACCCAGTACTTC.

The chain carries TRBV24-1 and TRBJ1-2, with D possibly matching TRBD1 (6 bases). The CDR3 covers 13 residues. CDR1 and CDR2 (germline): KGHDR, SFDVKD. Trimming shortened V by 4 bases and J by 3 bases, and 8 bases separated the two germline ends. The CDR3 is CATSEGGYYGYTF. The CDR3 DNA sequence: TGTGCCACCAGTGAAGGGGGATACTATGGCTACACCTTC.

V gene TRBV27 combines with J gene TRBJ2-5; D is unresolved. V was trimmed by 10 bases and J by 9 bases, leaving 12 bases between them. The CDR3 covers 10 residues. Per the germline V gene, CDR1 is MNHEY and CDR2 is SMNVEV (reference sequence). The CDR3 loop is CATFSGAQYF. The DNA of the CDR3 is TGTGCCACCTTCTCCGGAGCCCAGTACTTC.

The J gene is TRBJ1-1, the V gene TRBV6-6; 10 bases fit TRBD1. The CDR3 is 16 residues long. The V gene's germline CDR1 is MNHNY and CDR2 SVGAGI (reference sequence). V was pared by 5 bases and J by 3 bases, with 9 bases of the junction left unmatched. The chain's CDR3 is CASSRDRGAVHTEAFF. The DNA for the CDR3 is TGTGCCAGCAGTAGGGACAGGGGAGCGGTACACACTGAAGCTTTCTTT.

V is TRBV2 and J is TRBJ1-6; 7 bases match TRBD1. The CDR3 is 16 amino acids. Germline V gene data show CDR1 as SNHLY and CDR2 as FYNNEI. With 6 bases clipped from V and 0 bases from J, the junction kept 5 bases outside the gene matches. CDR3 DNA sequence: TGTGCCAGCAGGGGACAGATGAGCTCCTATAATTCACCCCTCCACTTT. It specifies CASRGQMSSYNSPLHF.

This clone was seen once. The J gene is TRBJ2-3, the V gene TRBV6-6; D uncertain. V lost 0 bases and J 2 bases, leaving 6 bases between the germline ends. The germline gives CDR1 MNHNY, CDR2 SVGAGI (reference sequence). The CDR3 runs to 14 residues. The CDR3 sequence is CASSYSSFTDTQYF. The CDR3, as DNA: TGTGCCAGCAGTTACTCGTCATTCACAGATACGCAGTATTTT.

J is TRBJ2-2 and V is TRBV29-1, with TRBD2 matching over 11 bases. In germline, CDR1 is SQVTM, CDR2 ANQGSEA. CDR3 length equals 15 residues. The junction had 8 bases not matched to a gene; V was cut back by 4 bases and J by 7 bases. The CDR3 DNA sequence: TGCAGCGTTGCTGAACTAGCGGGAGAGAGCGGGGAGCTGTTTTTT. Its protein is CSVAELAGESGELFF.

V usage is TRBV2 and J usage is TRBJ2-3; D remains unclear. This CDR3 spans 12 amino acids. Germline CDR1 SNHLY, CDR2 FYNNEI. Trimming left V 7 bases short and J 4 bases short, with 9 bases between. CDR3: CASTPSADTQYF. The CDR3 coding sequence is TGTGCCAGCACCCCCTCGGCAGATACGCAGTATTTT.

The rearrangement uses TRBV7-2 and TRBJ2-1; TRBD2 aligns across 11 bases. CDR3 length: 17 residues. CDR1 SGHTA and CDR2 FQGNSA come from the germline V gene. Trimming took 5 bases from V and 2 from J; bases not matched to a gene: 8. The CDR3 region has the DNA TGTGCCAGCAGCCTGATGGGACTAGCGGTAGCCTACAATGAGCAGTTCTTC. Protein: CASSLMGLAVAYNEQFF.

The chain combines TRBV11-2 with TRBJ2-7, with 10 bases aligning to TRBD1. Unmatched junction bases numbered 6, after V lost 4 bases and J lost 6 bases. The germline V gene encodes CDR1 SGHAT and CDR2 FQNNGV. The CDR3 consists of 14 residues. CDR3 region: CASSSNRDRGEQYF. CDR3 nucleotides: TGTGCCAGCAGCTCAAACCGGGACAGGGGCGAGCAGTACTTC.

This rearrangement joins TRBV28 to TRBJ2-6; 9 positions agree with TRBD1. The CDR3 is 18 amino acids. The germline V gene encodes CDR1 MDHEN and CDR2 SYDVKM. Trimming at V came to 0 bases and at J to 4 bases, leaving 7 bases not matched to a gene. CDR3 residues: CASSLWGQGSPGANVLTF. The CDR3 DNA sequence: TGTGCCAGCAGTTTATGGGGACAGGGAAGTCCCGGGGCCAACGTCCTGACTTTC.

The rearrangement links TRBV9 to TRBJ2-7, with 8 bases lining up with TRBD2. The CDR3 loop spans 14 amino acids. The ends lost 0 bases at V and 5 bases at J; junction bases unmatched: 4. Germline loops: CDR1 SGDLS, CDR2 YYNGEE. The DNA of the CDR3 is TGTGCCAGCAGCGTAGAGGTTAGCGGGGACGAGCAGTACTTC. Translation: CASSVEVSGDEQYF.